The 6 T cell receptor beta chains listed next were all sequenced from one sample in a study of cytomegalovirus exposure and HLA in healthy donors. The PCR was carried out with 60 Vbeta primers and 13 Jbeta primers. Clones were read by immunoSEQ multiplex PCR, and TCRdb kept only the in-frame ones, dropping some. The table lists around 140,000 clones, under 70% of them singletons. Sequenced input: PBMCs. Receptors originate from a woman aged 55-69 years in good health and CMV-seronegative.

The rearrangement joins TRBV7-2 to TRBJ2-3; D possibly corresponds to TRBD2 (6 bases). This CDR3 contains 15 residues. CDR1 and CDR2 from the germline V gene are SGHTA and FQGNSA. The V gene lost 7 bases and the J gene lost 2 bases, with 16 bases spanning the gap. CDR3 in DNA: TGTGCCAGCACCCCCTGGGGGGAGTACACAGATACGCAGTATTTT. Protein: CASTPWGEYTDTQYF.

The chain joins TRBV5-1 to TRBJ1-1; a possible D gene is TRBD1 (6 bases). The V end was cut by 4 bases, the J end by 4 bases, with 14 bases between. The CDR3 sequence is 14 residues long. CDR1 is SGHRS and CDR2 is YFSETQ in the germline V gene. The CDR3 reads CASSPQLRGTEAFF. Written as DNA, the CDR3 is TGCGCCAGCAGCCCACAACTCAGGGGCACTGAAGCTTTCTTT.

CDR3 sequence: CASSLGLAGARETQYF. The CDR3 nucleotides read TGTGCCAGCAGCTTGGGACTAGCGGGGGCCCGTGAGACCCAGTACTTC. The chain is built from TRBV5-8 and TRBJ2-5; 12 bases agree with TRBD2. The trim removed 0 bases at V and 5 bases at J, leaving 5 bases unmatched. The germline CDR1 and CDR2 sequences are SGHTS and YDEGEE. The CDR3 covers 16 residues.

The rearrangement links TRBV6-5 to TRBJ1-1; D is ambiguous. Trimming removed 10 bases from V and 1 base from J, with 10 bases in between. Germline-derived CDR1 and CDR2 are MNHEY and SVGAGI. This CDR3 spans 12 amino acids. This CDR3 reads CATKRGNTEAFF. The CDR3, as DNA: TGTGCCACCAAGAGAGGGAACACTGAAGCTTTCTTT.

The rearrangement uses TRBV27 and TRBJ2-3; TRBD1 matches 7 bases. The germline CDR1 and CDR2 sequences are MNHEY and SMNVEV (reference sequence). Trimming at V came to 3 bases and at J to 1 base, leaving 10 bases not matched to a gene. The CDR3 runs 17 residues. Written as DNA, the CDR3 is TGTGCCAGCAGTTTTAAGGGGGCTTGGGAGCGCACAGATACGCAGTATTTT. It is translated as CASSFKGAWERTDTQYF.

This clone was seen a handful of times. The V call is TRBV7-2, the J call TRBJ2-6; 9 positions agree with TRBD2. With V trimmed by 1 base and J by 3 bases, 4 bases remained unmatched. The CDR3 is 17 residues long. Germline V lookup: CDR1 SGHTA, CDR2 FQGNSA. The chain's CDR3 is CASSLGGGRVGANVLTF. CDR3 sequence (DNA): TGTGCCAGCAGCTTAGGAGGCGGGAGGGTTGGGGCCAACGTCCTGACTTTC.